The count of the clone carrying this TCR beta chain is one. This CDR3 region has 15 residues. V lost 4 bases, J lost 5 bases, and 6 bases stayed unmatched. CDR1 is KGHSH, CDR2 LQKENI, per germline. In the original processing: Nucleated cell number was recorded as an estimate derived from reference gene primer amplification. Repertoires were generated with immunoSEQ multiplex PCR, while TCRdb's copy carries only in-frame clones and drops some. The V and J calls and clone size come from that table; D and trimming were worked out from the DNA. The sample lists 200,000 to 250,000 clones; around 84% were seen once. This sample is part of a study of blood T cell repertoires in COVID-19. Study at large: The study drew acute and convalescent COVID-19 samples from the United States, Italy and Spain. Nucleic acid was either cDNA or gDNA, and it came from T cells, B-cell-depleted T cells, or PBMCs.

V is TRBV18 and J is TRBJ1-5; 9 positions match TRBD1. This TCR was recovered from a man in his 60s with acute or convalescent COVID-19. What was sequenced was peripheral blood. In DNA form, the CDR3 reads TGTGCCAGCTCACTGTCACAGGGGGCCGATCAGCCCCAGCATTTT. It yields the protein CASSLSQGADQPQHF.